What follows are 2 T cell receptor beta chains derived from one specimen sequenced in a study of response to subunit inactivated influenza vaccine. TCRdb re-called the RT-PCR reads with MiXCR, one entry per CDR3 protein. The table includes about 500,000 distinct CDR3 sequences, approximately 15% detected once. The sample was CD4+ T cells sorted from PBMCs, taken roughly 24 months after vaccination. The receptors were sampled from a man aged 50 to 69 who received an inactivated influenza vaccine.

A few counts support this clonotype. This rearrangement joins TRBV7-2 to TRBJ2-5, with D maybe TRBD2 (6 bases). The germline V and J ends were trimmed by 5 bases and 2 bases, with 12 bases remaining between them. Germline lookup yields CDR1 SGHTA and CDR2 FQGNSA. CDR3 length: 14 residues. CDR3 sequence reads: CASSRGLTQETQYF. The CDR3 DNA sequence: TGTGCCAGCAGCCGAGGACTAACTCAAGAGACCCAGTACTTC.

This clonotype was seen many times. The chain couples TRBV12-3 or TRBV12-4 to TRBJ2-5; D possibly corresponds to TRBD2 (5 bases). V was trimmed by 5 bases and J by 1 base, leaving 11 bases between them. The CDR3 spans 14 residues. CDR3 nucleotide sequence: TGTGCCAGCAGTCGCCGTGAGGGCCAAGAGACCCAGTACTTC. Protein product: CASSRREGQETQYF.